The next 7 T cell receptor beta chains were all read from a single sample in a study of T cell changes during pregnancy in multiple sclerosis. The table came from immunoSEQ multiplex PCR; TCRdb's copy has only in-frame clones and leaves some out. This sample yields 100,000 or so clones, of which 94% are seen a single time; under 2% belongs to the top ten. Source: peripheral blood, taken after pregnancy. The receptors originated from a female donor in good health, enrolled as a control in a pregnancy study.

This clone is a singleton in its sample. The CDR3: CASSGHSGSRAYNEQFF. Here the CDR3 DNA reads TGTGCCAGCAGCGGCCATAGCGGGAGTCGGGCCTACAATGAGCAGTTCTTC. This chain links TRBV7-7 with TRBJ2-1, with 9 bases lining up with TRBD2. J was trimmed by 2 bases and V by 5 bases; bases with no gene match: 10. The CDR3 consists of 17 residues. The germline CDR1 and CDR2 sequences are SSHAT and FNYEAQ (reference sequence).

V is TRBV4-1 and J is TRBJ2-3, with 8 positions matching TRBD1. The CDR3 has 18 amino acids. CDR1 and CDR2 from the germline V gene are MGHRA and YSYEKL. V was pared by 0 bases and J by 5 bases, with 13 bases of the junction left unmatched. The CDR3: CASSQDRDRGGFVDTQYF. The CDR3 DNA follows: TGCGCCAGCAGCCAAGATCGAGACAGGGGTGGGTTTGTAGATACGCAGTATTTT.

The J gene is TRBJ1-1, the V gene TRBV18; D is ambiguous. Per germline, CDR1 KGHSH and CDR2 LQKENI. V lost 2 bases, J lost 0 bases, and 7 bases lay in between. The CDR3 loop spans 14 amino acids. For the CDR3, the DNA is TGTGCCAGCTCACCAAATTCAATGAACACTGAAGCTTTCTTT. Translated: CASSPNSMNTEAFF.

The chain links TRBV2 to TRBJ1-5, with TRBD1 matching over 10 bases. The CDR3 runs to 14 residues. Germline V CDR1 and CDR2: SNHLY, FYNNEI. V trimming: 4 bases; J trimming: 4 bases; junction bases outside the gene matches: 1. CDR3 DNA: TGTGCCAGCAGTGGGACAGGGGGAAATCAGCCCCAGCATTTT. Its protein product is CASSGTGGNQPQHF. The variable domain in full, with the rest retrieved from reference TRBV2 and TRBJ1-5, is EPEVTQTPSHQVTQMGQEVILRCVPISNHLYFYWYRQILGQKVEFLVSFYNNEISEKSEIFDDQFSVERPDGSNFTLKIRSTKLEDSAMYFCASSGTGGNQPQHFGDGTRLSIL.

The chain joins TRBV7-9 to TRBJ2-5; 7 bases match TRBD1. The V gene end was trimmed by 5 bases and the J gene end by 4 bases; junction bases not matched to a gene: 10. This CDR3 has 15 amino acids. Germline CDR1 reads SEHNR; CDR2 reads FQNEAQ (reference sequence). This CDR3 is CASSRGGDRSETQYF. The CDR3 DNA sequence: TGTGCCAGCAGCCGAGGGGGCGACCGGTCAGAGACCCAGTACTTC.

The CDR3: CASSYEGQGVDTQYF. The CDR3 bases are TGTGCCAGCAGTTACGAGGGACAGGGGGTGGATACGCAGTATTTT. The chain couples TRBV6-6 to TRBJ2-3; 11 bases line up with TRBD1. CDR3 length: 15 residues. CDR1 is MNHNY and CDR2 is SVGAGI in the germline V gene (reference sequence). The V and J ends lost 2 bases and 6 bases, in that order; junction bases with no gene match: 4.

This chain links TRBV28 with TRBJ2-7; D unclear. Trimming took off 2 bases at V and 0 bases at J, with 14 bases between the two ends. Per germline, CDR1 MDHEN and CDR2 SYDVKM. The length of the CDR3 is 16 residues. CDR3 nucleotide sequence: TGTGCCAGCAGTTTACTTTACGGAGTCAGCTCCTACGAGCAGTACTTC. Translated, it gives CASSLLYGVSSYEQYF.